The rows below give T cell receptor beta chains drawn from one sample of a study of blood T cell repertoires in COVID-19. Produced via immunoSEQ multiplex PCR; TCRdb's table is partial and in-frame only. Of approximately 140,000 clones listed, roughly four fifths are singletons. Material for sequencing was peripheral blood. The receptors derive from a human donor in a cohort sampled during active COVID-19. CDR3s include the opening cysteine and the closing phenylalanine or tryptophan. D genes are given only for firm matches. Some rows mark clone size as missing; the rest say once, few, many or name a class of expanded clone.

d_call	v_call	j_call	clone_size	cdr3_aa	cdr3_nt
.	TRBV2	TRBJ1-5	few	CAAADTNQPQHF	TGTGCCGCCGCAGACACCAATCAGCCCCAGCATTTT
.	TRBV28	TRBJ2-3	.	CASKRGTDTQYF	TGTGCCAGCAAGCGGGGCACAGATACGCAGTATTTT
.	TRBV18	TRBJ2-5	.	CASSPGGKETQYF	TGTGCCAGCTCACCCGGGGGAAAAGAGACCCAGTACTTC
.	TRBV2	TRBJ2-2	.	CASRAGTSGGELFF	TGTGCCAGCAGAGCCGGGACTTCGGGCGGGGAGCTGTTTTTT
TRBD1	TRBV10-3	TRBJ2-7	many	CATSTGGVVYF	TGTGCCACCTCGACAGGGGGTGTGGTTTACTTC
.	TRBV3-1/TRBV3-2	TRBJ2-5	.	CASSQGISGETQYF	TGTGCCAGCAGCCAAGGGATTAGCGGAGAGACCCAGTACTTC
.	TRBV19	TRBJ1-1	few	CASSAQTGSTEAFF	TGTGCCAGTAGTGCACAAACAGGGAGCACTGAAGCTTTCTTT
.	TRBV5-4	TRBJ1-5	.	CASSLGQNQPQHF	TGTGCCAGCAGCTTGGGGCAGAATCAGCCCCAGCATTTT
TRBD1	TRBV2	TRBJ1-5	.	CASSEQGDQPQHF	TGTGCCAGCAGTGAACAGGGGGATCAGCCCCAGCATTTT
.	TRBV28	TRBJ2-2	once	CASSLYGRVDGELFF	TGTGCCAGCAGTTTATACGGCCGGGTGGACGGGGAGCTGTTTTTT
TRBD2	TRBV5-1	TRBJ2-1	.	CASSLAAEGGEQFF	TGCGCCAGCAGCTTGGCGGCAGAGGGAGGGGAGCAGTTCTTC
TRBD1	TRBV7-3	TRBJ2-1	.	CASSLSVNRGFNEQFF	TGTGCCAGCAGCTTAAGTGTGAACAGGGGATTCAATGAGCAGTTCTTC
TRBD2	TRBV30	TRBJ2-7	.	CAWSVASGPSYEQYF	TGTGCCTGGAGTGTAGCTAGCGGACCTTCCTACGAGCAGTACTTC
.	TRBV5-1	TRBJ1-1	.	CAISPGVENKNTEAFF	TGCGCCATTTCACCCGGAGTAGAAAACAAGAACACTGAAGCTTTCTTT
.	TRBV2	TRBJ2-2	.	CASSAQNTGELFF	TGTGCCAGCAGTGCCCAGAACACCGGGGAGCTGTTTTTT
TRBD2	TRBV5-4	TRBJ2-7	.	CASSSVLAGSRDRQYF	TGTGCCAGCAGCTCGGTGCTAGCGGGGTCCCGGGATCGGCAGTACTTC
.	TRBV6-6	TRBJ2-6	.	CASIKEGSRANVLTF	TGTGCCAGCATCAAGGAGGGGTCCCGGGCCAACGTCCTGACTTTC
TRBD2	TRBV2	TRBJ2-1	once	CASSERVAGGLNEQFF	TGTGCCAGCAGTGAAAGGGTAGCGGGAGGCCTCAATGAGCAGTTCTTC
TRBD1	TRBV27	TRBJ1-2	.	CASSSTWTGGDYGYTF	TGTGCCAGCAGTTCGACCTGGACAGGGGGCGACTATGGCTACACCTTC
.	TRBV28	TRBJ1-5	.	CASSFAEASGRFQPQHF	TGTGCCAGCAGTTTCGCGGAGGCGTCAGGAAGATTTCAGCCCCAGCATTTT
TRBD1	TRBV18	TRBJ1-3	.	CASSLSHRDSSGNTIYF	TGTGCCAGCTCTCTCTCGCACCGGGACAGCTCTGGAAACACCATATATTTT
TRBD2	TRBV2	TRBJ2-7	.	CASRALAGGLGEQYF	TGTGCCAGCAGGGCACTAGCGGGAGGATTAGGCGAGCAGTACTTC
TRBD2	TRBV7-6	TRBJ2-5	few	CASSQLAGAGGGQETQYF	TGTGCCAGCAGCCAATTAGCGGGGGCGGGAGGGGGCCAAGAGACCCAGTACTTC
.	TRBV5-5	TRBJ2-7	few	CASSLATGPYEQYF	TGTGCCAGCAGCTTGGCCACAGGCCCCTACGAGCAGTACTTC
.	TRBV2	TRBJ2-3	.	CAGQRVLTTDTQYF	TGTGCCGGCCAGAGGGTCTTAACCACAGATACGCAGTATTTT
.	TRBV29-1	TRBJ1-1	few	CSVDFNSRGTEAFF	TGCAGCGTTGATTTCAACAGCCGAGGGACTGAAGCTTTCTTT
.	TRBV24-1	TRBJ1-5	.	CATSGDNPGQPQHF	TGTGCCACCAGTGGGGACAATCCCGGTCAGCCCCAGCATTTT
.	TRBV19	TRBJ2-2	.	CASRGGANTGELFF	TGTGCCAGTAGAGGCGGGGCGAACACCGGGGAGCTGTTTTTT
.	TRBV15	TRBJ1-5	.	CATSRDGQGHQPQHF	TGTGCCACCAGCAGAGATGGGCAGGGGCATCAGCCCCAGCATTTT
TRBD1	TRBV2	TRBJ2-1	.	CASSAVGQGALEQFF	TGTGCCAGCAGTGCCGTGGGACAGGGGGCACTCGAGCAGTTCTTC
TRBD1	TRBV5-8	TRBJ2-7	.	CASRTGGPPRYEQYF	TGTGCCAGCAGGACAGGGGGCCCACCTCGCTACGAGCAGTACTTC
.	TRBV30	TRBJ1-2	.	CAWTAGGNGYTF	TGTGCCTGGACCGCGGGAGGGAATGGCTACACCTTC
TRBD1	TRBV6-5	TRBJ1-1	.	CASSYRGQVIEAFF	TGTGCCAGCAGTTACCGGGGACAGGTCATTGAAGCTTTCTTT
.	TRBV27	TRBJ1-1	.	CASSFGRADTEAFF	TGTGCCAGCAGTTTTGGCAGGGCTGACACTGAAGCTTTCTTT
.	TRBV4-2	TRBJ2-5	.	CASSPRAGETQYF	TGTGCCAGCAGCCCGAGGGCGGGGGAGACCCAGTACTTC
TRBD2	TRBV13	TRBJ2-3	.	CASSSGLAAITDTQYF	TGTGCCAGCAGCTCGGGACTAGCGGCAATCACAGATACGCAGTATTTT
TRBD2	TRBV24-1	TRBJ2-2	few	CATSASGGNTGELFF	TGTGCCACCAGTGCCAGCGGGGGGAACACCGGGGAGCTGTTTTTT
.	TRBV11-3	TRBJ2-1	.	CASSLDLGIAHNEQFF	TGTGCCAGCAGCTTAGATCTTGGGATAGCGCACAATGAGCAGTTCTTC
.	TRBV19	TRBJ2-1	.	CASSIVPHNEQFF	TGTGCCAGTAGTATAGTCCCTCACAATGAGCAGTTCTTC
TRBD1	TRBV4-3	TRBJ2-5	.	CASSRGQYQETQYF	TGCGCCAGCAGCCGGGGACAGTACCAAGAGACCCAGTACTTC
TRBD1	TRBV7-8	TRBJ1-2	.	CASSSRTGQGYTF	TGTGCCAGCAGCTCGAGGACAGGGCAGGGCTACACCTTC
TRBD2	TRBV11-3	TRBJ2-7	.	CASRFSSGARVAGESYEQYF	TGTGCCAGCAGATTCTCTAGCGGGGCGCGTGTAGCGGGAGAATCCTACGAGCAGTACTTC
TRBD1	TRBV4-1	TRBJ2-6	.	CASSQAGTAAGANVLTF	TGCGCCAGCAGCCAGGCCGGGACAGCTGCCGGGGCCAACGTCCTGACTTTC
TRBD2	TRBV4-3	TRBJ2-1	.	CASSQELAGVYNEQFF	TGCGCCAGCAGCCAAGAACTAGCGGGAGTCTACAATGAGCAGTTCTTC
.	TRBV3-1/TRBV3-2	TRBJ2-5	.	CASSQEFGLETQYF	TGTGCCAGCAGCCAAGAATTCGGGTTGGAGACCCAGTACTTC
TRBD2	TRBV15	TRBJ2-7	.	CATQTSATSYEQYF	TGTGCCACGCAGACTAGCGCCACCTCCTACGAGCAGTACTTC
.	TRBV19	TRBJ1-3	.	CASRIQVSGNTIYF	TGTGCCAGTAGAATCCAGGTCTCTGGAAACACCATATATTTT
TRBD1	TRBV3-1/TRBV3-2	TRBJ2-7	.	CASSQVSRDSSAEQYF	TGTGCCAGCAGCCAAGTATCGAGGGACAGCTCCGCCGAGCAGTACTTC
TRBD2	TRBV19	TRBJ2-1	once	CASSIASGIKEFF	TGTGCCAGTAGTATCGCTAGCGGTATAAAGGAGTTCTTC
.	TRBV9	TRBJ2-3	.	CASSVAPGDTQYF	TGTGCCAGCAGCGTAGCACCCGGAGATACGCAGTATTTT
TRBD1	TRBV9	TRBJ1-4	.	CASSELQGGNEKLFF	TGTGCCAGCAGCGAACTCCAGGGGGGTAATGAAAAACTGTTTTTT
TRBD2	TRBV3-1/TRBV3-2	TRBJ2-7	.	CASSHRWTSGNYEQYF	TGTGCCAGCAGCCATCGATGGACTAGCGGGAACTACGAGCAGTACTTC
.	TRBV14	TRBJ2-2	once	CASSQDGGTAAGELFF	TGTGCCAGCAGCCAAGACGGCGGGACAGCAGCCGGGGAGCTGTTTTTT
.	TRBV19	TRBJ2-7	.	CASSSAYEQYF	TGTGCCAGTAGTTCTGCCTACGAGCAGTACTTC